The source of this T cell receptor (beta chain) is a study of neurological immune-mediated disorders. Each TCR transcript was tagged with a 10-nucleotide random UMI during 5'RACE. A single record per CDR3 protein comes from TCRdb applying MiXCR to the 5' RACE reads. The profile shows some 41,000 distinct CDR3 sequences, roughly 2.5% of them singletons. Overall study results and limits: No clinical or MRI feature was associated with the multiple sclerosis repertoire cluster.

Per germline, CDR1 DFQATT and CDR2 SNEGSKA (reference sequence). V lost 6 bases, J lost 3 bases, and 7 bases stayed unmatched. The CDR3 sequence is 13 residues long. This clonotype was counted at least ten times. Antigen specificity is unknown. Sequenced input: PBMCs. The clonotype comes from a man aged 25-40 years with multiple sclerosis. The rearrangement joins TRBV20-1 to TRBJ1-1, with 7 bases fitting TRBD1. As DNA, the CDR3 is TGCAGTGCAAAAAGACAGGGTTACACTGAAGCTTTCTTT. The encoded protein is CSAKRQGYTEAFF.